The 5 T cell receptor beta chains below all came from one sample that was sequenced in a study of T cells in Graves' hyperthyroidism and ophthalmopathy. TCR beta CDR3 sequences were amplified from RNA transcripts. The HTBI set primed first-round TCR CDR3 RT-PCR. One entry per CDR3 protein results from TCRdb running MiXCR on the multiplex PCR reads. The sample consists of some 620,000 distinct CDR3 sequences, around 16% of them appearing once. Material: blood. These receptors all stem from a woman aged 25 to 45 with Graves' hyperthyroidism.

This clonotype was found a few times. V and J are TRBV6-1 and TRBJ2-3, with 12 bases that match TRBD2. V gave up 10 bases and J gave up 1 base; unmatched junction bases: 12. Germline assignment: CDR1 MNHNS and CDR2 SASEGT. This CDR3 spans 17 amino acids. The DNA of the CDR3 is TGTGCCACCCAAAAACTAGCGGGAGGATCGGGCACAGATACGCAGTATTTT. Its protein product is CATQKLAGGSGTDTQYF.

The chain uses TRBV19 and TRBJ2-5; 9 bases line up with TRBD2. V lost 7 bases, J lost 5 bases, and 5 bases stayed unmatched. The germline CDR1 and CDR2 sequences are LNHDA and SQIVND (reference sequence). This CDR3 is 13 amino acids long. The CDR3 sequence is CASTGGGGETQYF. CDR3 nucleotides: TGTGCCAGTACCGGCGGGGGGGGGGAGACCCAGTACTTC.

The chain is built from TRBV9 and TRBJ2-1; no definite D call. Germline loops: CDR1 SGDLS, CDR2 YYNGEE. Trimming removed 0 bases at V and 5 bases at J, with 12 bases between. This CDR3 has 15 residues. The CDR3 spells CASSVEGARDNEQFF. The CDR3 DNA sequence: TGTGCCAGCAGCGTAGAAGGTGCGCGAGACAATGAGCAGTTCTTC.

The chain uses TRBV14 and TRBJ2-1; tentative D call: TRBD2 (5 bases). The V end lost 4 bases, the J end lost 7 bases, and 14 bases lay between the germline ends. The CDR3 covers 14 residues. From germline, CDR1 is SGHDN and CDR2 FVKESK. The CDR3 sequence is CASSPRVYGNEQFF. DNA for the CDR3: TGTGCCAGCAGCCCGCGGGTCTACGGAAATGAGCAGTTCTTC. Full variable domain (missing parts from reference TRBV14 and TRBJ2-1): EAGVTQFPSHSVIEKGQTVTLRCDPISGHDNLYWYRRVMGKEIKFLLHFVKESKQDESGMPNNRFLAERTGGTYSTLKVQPAELEDSGVYFCASSPRVYGNEQFFGPGTRLTVL.

This clonotype has ten or more counts. CDR3 sequence: CSARDYRKPYEQYF. In nucleotides, the CDR3 is TGCAGTGCTAGAGATTACAGAAAACCCTACGAGCAGTACTTC. V is TRBV20-1 and J is TRBJ2-7; D is unclear. The germline CDR1 and CDR2 sequences are DFQATT and SNEGSKA (reference sequence). Between the trimmed V and J ends, which lost 0 bases and 2 bases, there was a span of 11 bases. CDR3 length: 14 residues.